The count of the clone carrying this T cell receptor beta chain is one. Its specificity is not known. Profiling relied on immunoSEQ multiplex PCR, and the TCRdb table lists in-frame clones only, not all of them. The data contain roughly 150,000 clones, around 90% of them singletons. Time point indicated: blood 2 weeks post-SBRT. Treatment in this sample: 15 Gy SBRT to primary tumor, nephrectomy 4 weeks later. The tumor was a clear cell renal cell carcinoma. The data stem from a study of radiation and T cells in renal cell carcinoma. Study as a whole: Nephrectomy followed 15 Gy stereotactic body radiation by 4 weeks. Study outcomes and limitations: Baseline intratumoral clonotype presence is unknown without pretreatment biopsies.

The material was blood, obtained from a patient whose treatment included radiotherapy and nephrectomy. This sequence was found in a woman in her fifties or sixties with renal cell carcinoma.

The CDR3 is CASSVDLTDTQYF. For the CDR3, the DNA is TGTGCCAGCAGCGTAGATCTCACAGATACGCAGTATTTT. The genes are TRBV9 and TRBJ2-3; D call uncertain. Trimming pared 0 bases from V and 2 bases from J, leaving 4 bases between. The CDR3 covers 13 residues. Germline values: CDR1 SGDLS, CDR2 YYNGEE.